What follows are 10 T cell receptor beta chains derived from one specimen sequenced in a study of blood T cell repertoires in COVID-19. Using immunoSEQ multiplex PCR, the repertoire was profiled, and TCRdb retains in-frame clones only, with some absent. The data show around 290,000 clones, about 87% seen once. The material sequenced was peripheral blood. These receptors all come from a woman aged 50 to 60 who had recovered from COVID-19.

This sequence joins TRBV10-3 and TRBJ2-1; a possible D gene is TRBD1 (6 bases). Germline V gene data show CDR1 as ENHRY and CDR2 as SYGVKD. This CDR3 is 12 amino acids long. V shed 4 bases and J shed 5 bases, with 6 bases lying between them. The CDR3 DNA sequence: TGTGCCATCAGTGCAGGGGACAATGAGCAGTTCTTC. This translates into CAISAGDNEQFF.

The J gene is TRBJ2-4, the V gene TRBV10-3; 9 bases are shared with TRBD1. This CDR3 is 16 amino acids long. The V gene's germline CDR1 is ENHRY and CDR2 SYGVKD. V trimming: 2 bases; J trimming: 12 bases; junction bases outside the gene matches: 14. This CDR3 is CAISELGTGSGVAQYF. In nucleotides, the CDR3 is TGTGCCATCAGTGAGCTGGGGACAGGGAGCGGCGTTGCTCAGTACTTC.

The chain is built from TRBV6-2 or TRBV6-3 and TRBJ2-7, with D maybe TRBD2 (6 bases). The CDR3 runs 15 residues. Germline V gives CDR1 MNHEY, CDR2 SVGEGT. V was shortened by 0 bases and J by 5 bases, with 14 bases between the two germline ends. CDR3 in amino acids: CASSYSVAEDDEQYF. CDR3 in DNA: TGTGCCAGCAGTTACTCAGTAGCGGAAGACGACGAGCAGTACTTC.

The V gene is TRBV19, the J gene TRBJ2-3; 10 bases map to TRBD2. The V gene end was trimmed by 2 bases and the J gene end by 0 bases; junction bases not matched to a gene: 14. The CDR3 extends over 20 amino acids. Germline V gene data show CDR1 as LNHDA and CDR2 as SQIVND (reference sequence). CDR3 sequence: CASSISAGGNPTTSTDTQYF. CDR3 bases: TGTGCCAGTAGTATATCAGCGGGGGGGAACCCTACTACTAGCACAGATACGCAGTATTTT. Looking up the rest from reference TRBV19 and TRBJ2-3 gives the full variable domain: DGGITQSPKYLFRKEGQNVTLSCEQNLNHDAMYWYRQDPGQGLRLIYYSQIVNDFQKGDIAEGYSVSREKKESFPLTVTSAQKNPTAFYLCASSISAGGNPTTSTDTQYFGPGTRLTVL.

This clone has only one observation. CDR3 region: CASSLPGGVTNTGELFF. CDR3 coding DNA: TGTGCCAGCAGTCTCCCCGGGGGGGTGACGAACACCGGGGAGCTGTTTTTT. The V call is TRBV28, the J call TRBJ2-2; 8 positions agree with TRBD2. CDR1 MDHEN and CDR2 SYDVKM come from the germline V gene. The CDR3 runs 17 residues. V lost 5 bases, J lost 0 bases, and 8 bases stayed unmatched.

The chain joins TRBV7-2 to TRBJ1-1, with a possible D match to TRBD1 (6 bases). Germline V gene data show CDR1 as SGHTA and CDR2 as FQGNSA. This CDR3 spans 13 amino acids. Trimming shortened V by 5 bases and J by 7 bases, and 14 bases separated the two germline ends. The CDR3 is CASSPLRGSEAFF. In DNA form, the CDR3 reads TGTGCCAGCAGCCCCCTTAGGGGGAGTGAAGCTTTCTTT.

The chain has TRBV28 and TRBJ1-5, with 11 bases fitting TRBD1. This CDR3 is built from 17 residues. J lost 3 bases, V lost 5 bases, and 9 bases had no gene match. The germline V gene encodes CDR1 MDHEN and CDR2 SYDVKM. CDR3 loop: CASSKGTGGAPNQPQHF. In nucleotides, the CDR3 is TGTGCCAGCAGTAAAGGGACAGGGGGGGCACCCAATCAGCCCCAGCATTTT.

The V gene is TRBV28, the J gene TRBJ2-6; D is unresolved. The V end was cut by 5 bases, the J end by 2 bases, with 4 bases between. The CDR3 totals 13 residues. Germline lookup yields CDR1 MDHEN and CDR2 SYDVKM. As DNA, the CDR3 is TGTGCCAGCAGTCAAACTGGGGCCAACGTCCTGACTTTC. Residues: CASSQTGANVLTF.

V gene TRBV19 combines with J gene TRBJ2-7, with a weak D call TRBD1 (6 bases). V was trimmed by 7 bases and J by 0 bases, leaving 13 bases between them. The germline gives CDR1 LNHDA, CDR2 SQIVND (reference sequence). The CDR3 spans 14 residues. CDR3 bases: TGTGCCAGTAACCGGCAGGGGTCCTCCTACGAGCAGTACTTC. Residues: CASNRQGSSYEQYF.

On this clone: Other DNA variants within this sample encode the same CDR3. The V call is TRBV4-3, the J call TRBJ1-5; D is ambiguous. This CDR3 is 13 amino acids long. Per germline, CDR1 LGHNA and CDR2 YSLEER. V was shortened by 0 bases and J by 7 bases, with 7 bases between the two germline ends. This chain's CDR3 is CASSQDRGQPQHF. The CDR3 DNA sequence: TGCGCCAGCAGCCAAGATCGGGGACAGCCCCAGCATTTT.